This TCR beta chain was sequenced during a study of T cell responses to AZD1222 COVID-19 vaccine. Notes on the study in general: Regions 160-218 and 743-854 held dominance among vaccine-associated CD4 TCRs, which spanned spike.

Trimming stripped 2 bases from V and 4 bases from J, with 12 bases between. There are 14 residues in the CDR3. From germline, CDR1 is GTSNPN and CDR2 SVGIG (reference sequence). About this clone: What it binds is not known.

Some clones are missing from TCRdb's copy, which holds only in-frame ones; the method was immunoSEQ multiplex PCR. The sample has about 160,000 clones, about 90% seen once. The sequence came from an adult in good health. The source material was peripheral blood, sampled on day 0 of MenACWY control vaccination. The chain employs TRBV30 and TRBJ1-5; TRBD1 is a possible D gene (5 bases). DNA for the CDR3: TGTGCCTGGAGTCTCGGGACCCAGAATCAGCCCCAGCATTTT. It codes for CAWSLGTQNQPQHF.